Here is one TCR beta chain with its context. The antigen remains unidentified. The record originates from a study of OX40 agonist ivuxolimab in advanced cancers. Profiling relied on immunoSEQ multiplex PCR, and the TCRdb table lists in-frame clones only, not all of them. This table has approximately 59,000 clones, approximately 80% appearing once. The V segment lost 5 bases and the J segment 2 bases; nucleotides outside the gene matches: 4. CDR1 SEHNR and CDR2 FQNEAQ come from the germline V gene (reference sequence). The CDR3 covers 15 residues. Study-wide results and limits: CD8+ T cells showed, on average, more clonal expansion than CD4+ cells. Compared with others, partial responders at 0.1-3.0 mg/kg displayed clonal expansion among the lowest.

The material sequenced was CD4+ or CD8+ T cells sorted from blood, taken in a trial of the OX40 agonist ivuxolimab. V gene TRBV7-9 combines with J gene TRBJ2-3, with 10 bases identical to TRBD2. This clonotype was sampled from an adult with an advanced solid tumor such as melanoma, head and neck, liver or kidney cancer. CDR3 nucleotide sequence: TGTGCCAGCAGCAAGGGACTAGCGTTCACAGATACGCAGTATTTT. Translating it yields CASSKGLAFTDTQYF.